This TCR beta chain was sequenced in a study of blood T cell repertoires in COVID-19. Study background: Acute-phase and convalescent COVID-19 samples originated in the United States, Italy and Spain. From T cells, B-cell-depleted T cells, or PBMCs came the material, which was cDNA or gDNA.

The CDR3 is 17 amino acids. The ends lost 6 bases at V and 1 base at J; junction bases unmatched: 15. Germline CDR1 MNHEY, CDR2 SVGEGT. This clone was recorded many times. The authors' processing: Amplification of reference gene primers was used by the study to estimate nucleated cell counts. Only in-frame clones appear in the TCRdb table, and some are missing; sequencing was by immunoSEQ multiplex PCR. The D gene and trimming were derived from the DNA, and the V and J assignments and clone size from that table. The sample gives almost 55,000 clones, 80% to 90% of which show up once; 7.8% is in the top ten.

Material: peripheral blood. The chain recombines TRBV6-2 or TRBV6-3 with TRBJ2-7, with 7 bases fitting TRBD2. The TCR originated in a man aged 45-65 years with active COVID-19. CDR3 protein: CASSPLSSGYSSYEQYF. DNA for the CDR3: TGTGCCAGCAGCCCTCTCTCTAGCGGATACTCTTCCTACGAGCAGTACTTC.